This T cell receptor (beta chain) appears in the sequencing data of a study of T-cell reconstitution after alpha-beta-depleted transplantation in children. The TCRbeta library was prepared with unique molecular identifiers. TCRdb independently ran MiXCR on the PCR reads; one entry per CDR3 protein. The sample records 300,000 to 400,000 distinct CDR3 sequences, around 15% being singletons. General study results and limits: T cells produced anew were the main source of T-cell counts and diversity one year after transplant. The study traced high day-60 TCRbeta diversity in some patients to surviving recipient T cells and thymic progenitors. About two months after transplant, alpha-beta T cells reportedly came from several hundred expanded graft clones.

About this clonotype itself: What it recognizes is unknown.

Source: PBMCs, mostly from graft donor cells, taken 360 days after TCRalphabeta/CD19-depleted stem cell transplant. This TCR was recovered from a male patient between 2 and 15 years old who had a stem cell transplant for acute lymphoblastic leukemia, so the T cells may come from the graft donor.

The CDR3: CASSILSSYNEQFF. DNA for the CDR3: TGTGCCAGTAGTATTTTGAGCAGTTACAATGAGCAGTTCTTC. This sequence joins TRBV19 and TRBJ2-1, with D uncertain. Trimming took 3 bases from V and 4 from J, leaving 10 bases between them. Germline CDR1 is LNHDA and CDR2 is SQIVND (reference sequence). The CDR3 totals 14 residues.